The next 30 T cell receptor beta chains were all read from a single sample in a study of T cell responses to AZD1222 COVID-19 vaccine. TCRdb keeps only in-frame clones here, not all; method: immunoSEQ multiplex PCR. Here the sample spans roughly 150,000 clones, roughly 90% being singletons. Sequencing was performed on peripheral blood, taken on day 0 of AZD1222 vaccination. Source of these receptors: an adult in good health.

The table lists this clone with a few counts. This chain joins TRBV19 and TRBJ1-6; a weak D match, TRBD1 (5 bases). The CDR3 is 13 amino acids. The germline V gene encodes CDR1 LNHDA and CDR2 SQIVND (reference sequence). Trimming cost V 7 bases and J 7 bases, with 11 bases left between them. The CDR3 reads CASKVDRNSPLHF. The DNA of the CDR3 is TGTGCCAGTAAAGTCGACAGAAATTCACCCCTCCACTTT. Based on the CDR3 plus reference TRBV19 and TRBJ1-6, the full variable domain is DGGITQSPKYLFRKEGQNVTLSCEQNLNHDAMYWYRQDPGQGLRLIYYSQIVNDFQKGDIAEGYSVSREKKESFPLTVTSAQKNPTAFYLCASKVDRNSPLHFGNGTRLTVT.

This chain joins TRBV4-2 and TRBJ1-2; perhaps TRBD1 as D (6 bases). The CDR3 contains 16 residues. Trimming removed 1 base from V and 4 bases from J, with 16 bases in between. The V gene's germline CDR1 is LGHNA and CDR2 YNFKEQ. CDR3: CASSQALIPGVYGYTF. The CDR3 nucleotides are TGTGCCAGCAGCCAAGCTCTTATCCCAGGGGTCTATGGCTACACCTTC.

The rearrangement joins TRBV28 to TRBJ2-7; 8 nucleotides match TRBD2. The V gene end was trimmed by 1 base and the J gene end by 0 bases; junction bases not matched to a gene: 5. Germline loops: CDR1 MDHEN, CDR2 SYDVKM. There are 16 residues in the CDR3. This CDR3 reads CASSLFSGSISYEQYF. The CDR3 bases are TGTGCCAGCAGTTTATTCAGCGGGAGTATCTCCTACGAGCAGTACTTC.

Written as DNA, the CDR3 is TGTGCCAGCAGAAGTACCGGGACAAACTACGAGCAGTACTTC. This codes for CASRSTGTNYEQYF. The rearrangement uses TRBV6-5 and TRBJ2-7; tentative D call: TRBD1 (6 bases). The CDR3 has 14 residues. Trimming cost V 6 bases and J 3 bases, with 15 bases left between them. Germline V gene sequence: CDR1 MNHEY, CDR2 SVGAGI.

V usage is TRBV28 and J usage is TRBJ1-2, with TRBD1 as a possible D gene (5 bases). The CDR3 loop spans 15 amino acids. Germline-derived CDR1 and CDR2 are MDHEN and SYDVKM. V was pared by 9 bases and J by 5 bases, with 22 bases between. The CDR3 protein is CASGKPGPKGYGYTF. For the CDR3, the DNA is TGTGCCAGTGGGAAGCCGGGGCCCAAAGGGTATGGCTACACCTTC.

The chain couples TRBV7-2 to TRBJ1-4; TRBD1 matches 9 bases. The germline CDR1 and CDR2 sequences are SGHTA and FQGNSA. This CDR3 has 15 residues. After removal of 4 bases from V and 7 bases from J, the junction contained 7 bases not matched to a gene. The CDR3 bases are TGTGCCAGCAGCTCGCGACAGGGGGTGGGTGAAAAACTGTTTTTT. As protein: CASSSRQGVGEKLFF.

The chain uses TRBV6-2 or TRBV6-3 and TRBJ1-1, with 9 positions matching TRBD1. Germline V gene data show CDR1 as MNHEY and CDR2 as SVGEGT. V was clipped by 6 bases and J by 11 bases; unmatched bases: 13. The CDR3 runs 14 residues. The CDR3 sequence is CASSPYGQGPFAFF. The CDR3 DNA follows: TGTGCCAGCAGCCCCTACGGACAGGGGCCTTTTGCTTTCTTT.

Points on this clone: The identical CDR3 is also encoded by other nucleotide sequences in the sample. V usage is TRBV7-2 and J usage is TRBJ1-2; the D is unclear. Trimming removed 5 bases from V and 5 bases from J, with 12 bases in between. Germline CDR1 SGHTA, CDR2 FQGNSA. The CDR3 contains 13 residues. The DNA for the CDR3 is TGTGCCAGCAGCCTTTCAGGCGGTTATGGCTACACCTTC. Translation: CASSLSGGYGYTF.

The chain joins TRBV19 to TRBJ2-3; TRBD1 aligns across 7 bases. Per the germline V gene, CDR1 is LNHDA and CDR2 is SQIVND (reference sequence). This CDR3 is built from 17 residues. Trimming removed 3 bases from V and 2 bases from J; junction bases left unmatched: 11. This CDR3 reads CASSIRRRGQITDTQYF. The CDR3 nucleotides read TGTGCCAGTAGTATCCGCCGCAGGGGACAGATCACAGATACGCAGTATTTT.

The V gene is TRBV9, the J gene TRBJ1-1; D may be TRBD1 (5 bases). The V end was cut by 0 bases, the J end by 4 bases, with 7 bases between. There are 13 residues in the CDR3. CDR1 is SGDLS and CDR2 is YYNGEE in the germline V gene. This CDR3 reads CASSVGGTTEAFF. In nucleotides, the CDR3 is TGTGCCAGCAGCGTAGGGGGGACCACTGAAGCTTTCTTT.

The V gene is TRBV5-4, the J gene TRBJ2-7; D tentatively reads TRBD1 or TRBD2 (5 bases each). V was pared by 0 bases and J by 11 bases, with 9 bases between. CDR3 length: 11 amino acids. Germline-derived CDR1 and CDR2 are SGHNT and YYREEE (reference sequence). The chain's CDR3 is CASSLGGKEYF. The CDR3 DNA reads as TGTGCCAGCAGCTTGGGGGGGAAGGAGTACTTC.

V usage is TRBV5-5 and J usage is TRBJ1-4; the D gene is possibly TRBD1 (5 bases). CDR3 size: 14 residues. V was trimmed by 2 bases and J by 2 bases, leaving 7 bases between them. CDR1 is SGHKS and CDR2 is YYEKEE in the germline V gene (reference sequence). The CDR3 protein is CASSFWGTNEKLFF. The DNA for the CDR3 is TGTGCCAGCAGCTTTTGGGGGACTAATGAAAAACTGTTTTTT.

The gene calls are TRBV6-5 and TRBJ1-6; D unclear. Per the germline V gene, CDR1 is MNHEY and CDR2 is SVGAGI. The CDR3 totals 13 residues. Trimming shortened V by 4 bases and J by 10 bases, and 11 bases separated the two germline ends. The CDR3 region has the DNA TGTGCCAGCAGTTTGCAATACCCCTCACCCCTCCACTTT. Residues: CASSLQYPSPLHF.

This chain uses TRBV5-8 with TRBJ1-4, with 9 positions matching TRBD1. J was trimmed by 6 bases and V by 0 bases; bases with no gene match: 0. This CDR3 spans 14 amino acids. From germline, CDR1 is SGHTS and CDR2 YDEGEE. CDR3: CASSLGTGDEKLFF. The CDR3 region has the DNA TGTGCCAGCAGCTTGGGGACAGGGGATGAAAAACTGTTTTTT.

Written as DNA, the CDR3 is TGCGCCAGCGGCCAAAGCGAGAACACTGAAGCTTTCTTT. Protein: CASGQSENTEAFF. The chain has TRBV5-1 and TRBJ1-1; D is ambiguous. V was cut by 7 bases and J by 1 base, with 11 bases left in between. The CDR3 loop spans 13 amino acids. CDR1 SGHRS and CDR2 YFSETQ come from the germline V gene. Based on the CDR3 plus reference TRBV5-1 and TRBJ1-1, the full variable domain is KAGVTQTPRYLIKTRGQQVTLSCSPISGHRSVSWYQQTPGQGLQFLFEYFSETQRNKGNFPGRFSGRQFSNSRSEMNVSTLELGDSALYLCASGQSENTEAFFGQGTRLTVV.

The chain employs TRBV4-3 and TRBJ1-2; D gene unclear. This CDR3 region has 14 residues. V was clipped by 0 bases and J by 0 bases, with 5 bases between them. Germline CDR1 reads LGHNA; CDR2 reads YSLEER. CDR3 sequence reads: CASSQESANYGYTF. Written as DNA, the CDR3 is TGCGCCAGCAGCCAAGAAAGTGCTAACTATGGCTACACCTTC.

The chain links TRBV6-2 or TRBV6-3 to TRBJ1-6; 8 bases agree with TRBD1. CDR3 length equals 18 residues. CDR1 and CDR2 (germline): MNHEY, SVGEGT. J gave up 0 bases and V 0 bases, and 4 bases lay outside the gene matches. This CDR3 reads CASSYSGQESSYNSPLHF. Written as DNA, the CDR3 is TGTGCCAGCAGTTACTCGGGACAGGAGAGCTCCTATAATTCACCCCTCCACTTT.

The DNA for the CDR3 is TGTGCCAGCAGCTTTTCACCTGGGAGGTATAGCAATCAGCCCCAGCATTTT. As protein: CASSFSPGRYSNQPQHF. The genes are TRBV7-9 and TRBJ1-5; D unresolved. From germline, CDR1 is SEHNR and CDR2 FQNEAQ (reference sequence). This CDR3 has 17 residues. V lost 3 bases, J lost 0 bases, and 15 bases lay in between.

CDR3 in DNA: TGTGCCAGCAGCCAAGGGAACAGGAATGGCTACACCTTC. Protein sequence: CASSQGNRNGYTF. This chain uses TRBV14 with TRBJ1-2; D is possibly TRBD1 (5 bases). Germline lookup yields CDR1 SGHDN and CDR2 FVKESK. V was cut by 1 base and J by 6 bases, with 9 bases left in between. The CDR3 consists of 13 residues.

The chain combines TRBV11-3 with TRBJ1-1, with 8 bases lining up with TRBD1. V lost 6 bases, J lost 3 bases, and 9 bases stayed unmatched. This CDR3 contains 15 residues. Germline V CDR1 and CDR2: SGHNT, YENEEA. In DNA, the CDR3 is TGTGCCAGCAGGTCGCCAGACAGGGGCGACACTGAAGCTTTCTTT. Translating gives CASRSPDRGDTEAFF.

V gene TRBV23-1 combines with J gene TRBJ1-1; maybe TRBD1 (6 bases). TRBV23-1 is marked as an open reading frame, function uncertain. Trimming cost V 11 bases and J 7 bases, with 20 bases left between them. The CDR3 sequence is 13 residues long. In DNA, the CDR3 is TGCGCCCCCACACAGGGAGGTGTTGGTGAAGCTTTCTTT. Its translation: CAPTQGGVGEAFF.

This chain links TRBV27 with TRBJ1-2, with no clear D. Trimming took 5 bases from V and 10 from J, leaving 17 bases between them. The CDR3 contains 13 residues. The germline V gene encodes CDR1 MNHEY and CDR2 SMNVEV (reference sequence). CDR3 sequence (DNA): TGTGCCAGCAGTGTAGACACATCGACCGCCTACACCTTC. It encodes CASSVDTSTAYTF.

The rearrangement links TRBV7-2 to TRBJ1-4; the D is unclear. The V and J ends lost 5 bases and 0 bases respectively, with 10 bases between them. The CDR3 loop spans 15 amino acids. Germline V gives CDR1 SGHTA, CDR2 FQGNSA. Here the CDR3 DNA reads TGTGCCAGCAGCCCCTATACTGCAACTAATGAAAAACTGTTTTTT. This gives the protein CASSPYTATNEKLFF.

The chain employs TRBV15 and TRBJ2-7; a weak D match, TRBD2 (6 bases). Trimming removed 1 base from V and 10 bases from J, with 11 bases in between. The CDR3 sequence is 12 residues long. Germline CDR1 and CDR2: LNHNV and YYDKDF (reference sequence). The CDR3 is CATSRAGVEQYF. The DNA for the CDR3 is TGTGCCACCAGCAGAGCGGGGGTGGAACAGTACTTC.

The J gene is TRBJ2-3, the V gene TRBV5-1; TRBD2 matches 7 bases. This CDR3 contains 16 residues. Germline V gives CDR1 SGHRS, CDR2 YFSETQ. The trim removed 1 base at V and 1 base at J, leaving 6 bases unmatched. CDR3 protein: CASSLSPSGGTDTQYF. The DNA of the CDR3 is TGCGCCAGCAGCTTGTCACCCAGCGGGGGCACAGATACGCAGTATTTT.

The chain recombines TRBV24-1 with TRBJ2-5; D remains unclear. Trimming took off 12 bases at V and 6 bases at J, with 13 bases between the two ends. The germline gives CDR1 KGHDR, CDR2 SFDVKD. This CDR3 spans 11 amino acids. The CDR3 is CAATFGKTQYF. The DNA of the CDR3 is TGTGCCGCCACTTTTGGAAAGACCCAGTACTTC.

This sequence joins TRBV6-2 or TRBV6-3 and TRBJ1-4; D perhaps matches TRBD1 (6 bases). Germline V CDR1 and CDR2: MNHEY, SVGEGT. V shed 5 bases and J shed 5 bases, with 15 bases lying between them. This CDR3 is built from 15 residues. CDR3 sequence (DNA): TGTGCCAGCAGTCAGCCCCTTCAGGGGAATGAAAAACTGTTTTTT. The encoded protein is CASSQPLQGNEKLFF.

The chain links TRBV27 to TRBJ1-4, with TRBD1 as a possible D gene (5 bases). The CDR3 extends over 15 amino acids. The ends were cut back, 5 bases at V and 1 base at J, with 11 bases in the middle. CDR1 is MNHEY and CDR2 is SMNVEV in the germline V gene (reference sequence). The CDR3 here is CASSTRQRTNEKLFF. The CDR3 nucleotides are TGTGCCAGCAGTACCAGACAGAGAACTAATGAAAAACTGTTTTTT.

The rearrangement joins TRBV29-1 to TRBJ1-1; unclear D gene. V lost 7 bases and J lost 8, with 14 bases in between. The CDR3 runs 11 residues. Germline assignment: CDR1 SQVTM and CDR2 ANQGSEA. The CDR3 here is CSGRLLGEAFF. The DNA of the CDR3 is TGCAGCGGCAGGCTCCTAGGGGAAGCTTTCTTT. Complete variable domain (other parts from reference TRBV29-1 and TRBJ1-1): SAVISQKPSRDICQRGTSLTIQCQVDSQVTMMFWYRQQPGQSLTLIATANQGSEATYESGFVIDKFPISRPNLTFSTLTVSNMSPEDSSIYLCSGRLLGEAFFGQGTRLTVV.

The sample holds a few counts of this clone. V gene TRBV7-9 combines with J gene TRBJ1-4; a weak D match, TRBD1 (5 bases). V gave up 2 bases and J gave up 5 bases, with 9 bases separating them. The CDR3 spans 14 residues. Looked up from germline, CDR1 is SEHNR and CDR2 is FQNEAQ (reference sequence). CDR3 protein: CASSLYGGNEKLFF. The CDR3 coding sequence is TGTGCCAGCAGCTTATATGGGGGGAATGAAAAACTGTTTTTT.